These 14 T cell receptor beta chains were all obtained from the same sample, sequenced in a study of human T cells and chemical hapten exposure. TCRdb used MiXCR to reprocess the RACE reads, holding one entry per CDR3 protein. Of more than 75,000 distinct CDR3 sequences in the sample, over 8.5% were seen once. As for time point: healthy volunteer bleed at 6 weeks. Unfractionated whole blood was the source of the extracted total RNA. Sequencing input: whole blood. These receptors all come from a male donor in good health. Some clones in this sample may be carry-over from other donors' samples.

In its sample, this clonotype was seen many times. The genes are TRBV10-3 and TRBJ2-3; TRBD2 matches 7 bases. Germline V gives CDR1 ENHRY, CDR2 SYGVKD. The CDR3 contains 15 residues. Unmatched junction bases numbered 3, after V lost 3 bases and J lost 0 bases. CDR3 coding DNA: TGTGCCATCAGTGATCTAGCGGAAAGCACAGATACGCAGTATTTT. It translates to CAISDLAESTDTQYF.

The rearrangement uses TRBV29-1 and TRBJ2-2; perhaps D is TRBD1 or TRBD2 (5 bases each). The germline gives CDR1 SQVTM, CDR2 ANQGSEA. V was trimmed by 7 bases and J by 6 bases, leaving 12 bases between them. The CDR3 is 12 amino acids. The CDR3 sequence is CSGTGAAGELFF. The CDR3, as DNA: TGCAGCGGTACAGGAGCGGCCGGGGAGCTGTTTTTT.

This clonotype was observed at least ten times. J is TRBJ1-1 and V is TRBV7-9; D remains unclear. Trimming took off 4 bases at V and 3 bases at J, with 3 bases between the two ends. The germline gives CDR1 SEHNR, CDR2 FQNEAQ (reference sequence). CDR3 length: 11 residues. In DNA, the CDR3 is TGTGCCAGCAGCTCTCACACTGAAGCTTTCTTT. Translating it yields CASSSHTEAFF.

There are many counts of this clonotype. The chain employs TRBV20-1 and TRBJ2-7; D call uncertain. This CDR3 is 16 amino acids long. Germline CDR1 and CDR2: DFQATT and SNEGSKA (reference sequence). The V end was cut by 2 bases, the J end by 0 bases, with 17 bases between. The CDR3 sequence: CSARRVTHKSSYEQYF. The CDR3 bases are TGCAGTGCTAGAAGGGTGACGCACAAAAGCTCCTACGAGCAGTACTTC.

This clonotype was recorded many times. The chain links TRBV11-2 to TRBJ2-7, with D uncertain. From germline, CDR1 is SGHAT and CDR2 FQNNGV. V was cut by 5 bases and J by 4 bases, with 9 bases left in between. The length of the CDR3 is 12 residues. The chain's CDR3 is CASSAQQYEQYF. CDR3 in DNA: TGTGCCAGCAGCGCACAGCAGTACGAGCAGTACTTC. The full variable domain, in which reference TRBV11-2 and TRBJ2-7 provide the parts outside the CDR3, is EAGVAQSPRYKIIEKRQSVAFWCNPISGHATLYWYQQILGQGPKLLIQFQNNGVVDDSQLPKDRFSAERLKGVDSTLKIQPAKLEDSAVYLCASSAQQYEQYFGPGTRLTVT.

This clonotype was seen ten or more times. CDR3 DNA: TGCAGTGCTAGAGAGGGGACAGGGGGAAGACAGCCCCAGCATTTT. It yields the protein CSAREGTGGRQPQHF. The chain joins TRBV20-1 to TRBJ1-5; TRBD1 aligns across 11 bases. The V gene's germline CDR1 is DFQATT and CDR2 SNEGSKA (reference sequence). CDR3 length equals 15 residues. The V segment lost 0 bases and the J segment 7 bases; nucleotides outside the gene matches: 5.

This clonotype was counted a few times. The chain combines TRBV2 with TRBJ2-5; the match to TRBD2 covers 10 bases. Germline CDR1 and CDR2: SNHLY and FYNNEI. J gave up 5 bases and V 2 bases, and 8 bases lay outside the gene matches. The CDR3 covers 16 residues. CDR3 region: CASSEWSGGAGETQYF. The CDR3 DNA follows: TGTGCCAGCAGTGAATGGAGCGGGGGGGCCGGCGAGACCCAGTACTTC.

V is TRBV7-2 and J is TRBJ2-4; perhaps TRBD2 as D (5 bases). Germline-derived CDR1 and CDR2 are SGHTA and FQGNSA. Trimming removed 2 bases at V and 7 bases at J, with 9 bases between. The CDR3 is 13 amino acids. The DNA of the CDR3 is TGTGCCAGCAGCTTAAGAGGGAAGAACATTCAGTACTTC. Protein: CASSLRGKNIQYF.

This clonotype was seen a few times. This chain connects TRBV6-2 or TRBV6-3 to TRBJ1-2; a possible D gene is TRBD1 (5 bases). The V end was cut by 0 bases, the J end by 6 bases, with 11 bases between. Germline-derived CDR1 and CDR2 are MNHEY and SVGEGT. The CDR3 runs to 14 residues. This chain's CDR3 is CASSYSMAGNGYTF. DNA for the CDR3: TGTGCCAGCAGTTACTCGATGGCAGGGAATGGCTACACCTTC.

The chain couples TRBV20-1 to TRBJ2-7; TRBD2 might be the D (5 bases). Trimming removed 6 bases from V and 5 bases from J, with 17 bases in between. The CDR3 has 13 amino acids. Germline V CDR1 and CDR2: DFQATT, SNEGSKA (reference sequence). The CDR3 nucleotides read TGCAGTGCCGAGGGTGTCAGGCTAAACGAGCAGTACTTC. Encoded protein: CSAEGVRLNEQYF.

This clonotype has only a few counts. The gene calls are TRBV20-1 and TRBJ1-6; TRBD1 agrees at 7 bases. Trimming at V came to 2 bases and at J to 7 bases, leaving 8 bases not matched to a gene. The CDR3 sequence is 15 residues long. Germline V CDR1 and CDR2: DFQATT, SNEGSKA (reference sequence). For the CDR3, the DNA is TGCAGTGCTAGACCCTCTACAGGGGTGAATTCACCCCTCCACTTT. Protein: CSARPSTGVNSPLHF.

This clonotype occurred a few times. This rearrangement joins TRBV5-6 to TRBJ1-6; D remains unclear. Germline-derived CDR1 and CDR2 are SGHDT and YYEEEE. Trimming took off 3 bases at V and 7 bases at J, with 20 bases between the two ends. The CDR3 spans 17 residues. The DNA of the CDR3 is TGTGCCAGCAGCTCACCGGGCCAAGACTTAAGGAATTCACCCCTCCACTTT. Translating it yields CASSSPGQDLRNSPLHF.

This clonotype has a handful of counts. V is TRBV29-1 and J is TRBJ2-2, with 9 nucleotides matching TRBD1. Germline V CDR1 and CDR2: SQVTM, ANQGSEA. CDR3 length: 15 residues. Trimming took 7 bases from V and 3 from J; bases not matched to a gene: 9. The CDR3 DNA follows: TGCAGCGCCCACAGGGGGCGGCGGGACACCGGGGAGCTGTTTTTT. Protein sequence: CSAHRGRRDTGELFF.

This clonotype has only a few counts. The genes are TRBV29-1 and TRBJ2-1; possibly TRBD1 for D (5 bases). CDR1 is SQVTM, CDR2 ANQGSEA, per germline. The germline V and J ends were trimmed by 3 bases and 1 base, with 7 bases remaining between them. The CDR3 runs 13 residues. This CDR3 reads CSVDGASYNEQFF. The DNA for the CDR3 is TGCAGCGTTGATGGGGCTTCCTACAATGAGCAGTTCTTC.